The 24 T cell receptor beta chains below were found in one sample sequenced in a study of blood T cell repertoires in COVID-19. Clones were sequenced by immunoSEQ multiplex PCR, and TCRdb holds only the in-frame ones, with some missing. The sample carries 50,000 to 65,000 clones, approximately 88% recorded once. Sequencing was done on a sample of peripheral blood. All receptors derive from a man aged 55 to 69 with COVID-19, enrolled during active disease.

V usage is TRBV5-1 and J usage is TRBJ1-1; 8 nucleotides align to TRBD1. The CDR3 is 12 amino acids. Germline V gives CDR1 SGHRS, CDR2 YFSETQ. Trimming at V came to 4 bases and at J to 11 bases, leaving 7 bases not matched to a gene. The CDR3 nucleotides read TGCGCCAGCAGCCCCGACAGGGGCTGGGCTTTCTTT. Translated, it gives CASSPDRGWAFF.

This chain links TRBV19 with TRBJ1-4, with a weak D call TRBD1 (6 bases). V dropped 0 bases and J dropped 8 bases, with 13 bases sitting between them. Germline-derived CDR1 and CDR2 are LNHDA and SQIVND (reference sequence). CDR3 length: 15 residues. Here the CDR3 DNA reads TGTGCCAGTAGTATAGATCGGGGGGCAGGAGAAAAACTGTTTTTT. This translates into CASSIDRGAGEKLFF.

J is TRBJ1-6 and V is TRBV29-1; 7 bases line up with TRBD1. The V segment lost 1 base and the J segment 7 bases; nucleotides outside the gene matches: 4. This CDR3 is 14 amino acids long. Germline V gene lookup returns CDR1 SQVTM and CDR2 ANQGSEA. The CDR3 bases are TGCAGCGTTGAAGGACAGGGCGAGAATTCACCCCTCCACTTT. It yields the protein CSVEGQGENSPLHF.

The chain recombines TRBV3-1 (or the pseudogene TRBV3-2) with TRBJ2-2; 7 nucleotides agree with TRBD1. V lost 7 bases to trimming and J lost 4 bases; unmatched junction nucleotides: 15. This CDR3 comprises 17 residues. The germline CDR1 and CDR2 sequences are LGHDT and YNNKEL (reference sequence). CDR3: CASTSLRQGRTTGELFF. In nucleotides, the CDR3 is TGTGCCAGCACCTCCCTTCGACAGGGCCGTACCACCGGGGAGCTGTTTTTT.

The V call is TRBV6-6, the J call TRBJ1-1, with D maybe TRBD1 (6 bases). Trimming pared 6 bases from V and 2 bases from J, leaving 13 bases between. CDR3 length: 14 residues. Germline CDR1 and CDR2: MNHNY and SVGAGI (reference sequence). This CDR3 is CASSLDRRNTEAFF. The CDR3 nucleotides are TGTGCCAGCAGCCTGGACAGACGTAACACTGAAGCTTTCTTT.

J is TRBJ1-2 and V is TRBV19; D might be TRBD1 (5 bases). The CDR3 runs to 14 residues. The germline gives CDR1 LNHDA, CDR2 SQIVND (reference sequence). V dropped 3 bases and J dropped 5 bases, with 13 bases sitting between them. CDR3 amino acids: CASSMGRAVYGYTF. The DNA for the CDR3 is TGTGCCAGTAGTATGGGCAGGGCCGTTTATGGCTACACCTTC.

The chain joins TRBV5-4 to TRBJ1-1; 10 bases align to TRBD1. This CDR3 region has 15 residues. V gave up 4 bases and J gave up 3 bases; unmatched junction bases: 6. Germline assignment: CDR1 SGHNT and CDR2 YYREEE (reference sequence). The CDR3 here is CASSPRQGAYTEAFF. CDR3 nucleotides: TGTGCCAGCAGCCCCCGACAGGGGGCCTACACTGAAGCTTTCTTT.

The chain employs TRBV2 and TRBJ1-3; D call uncertain. V was pared by 6 bases and J by 0 bases, with 9 bases between. The length of the CDR3 is 14 residues. The germline CDR1 and CDR2 sequences are SNHLY and FYNNEI. The CDR3 DNA reads as TGTGCCAGCAGATCGAGCCACTCTGGAAACACCATATATTTT. It specifies CASRSSHSGNTIYF.

J is TRBJ1-2 and V is TRBV18; tentative D call: TRBD1 (6 bases). Germline-derived CDR1 and CDR2 are KGHSH and LQKENI. Trimming stripped 6 bases from V and 5 bases from J, with 19 bases between. CDR3 length: 15 amino acids. The CDR3 DNA sequence: TGTGCCAGCTCGCTTGGATCGGGGGGGACATATGGCTACACCTTC. Translated: CASSLGSGGTYGYTF. Filled out from reference TRBV18 and TRBJ1-2, the complete variable domain reads NAGVMQNPRHLVRRRGQEARLRCSPMKGHSHVYWYRQLPEEGLKFMVYLQKENIIDESGMPKERFSAEFPKEGPSILRIQQVVRGDSAAYFCASSLGSGGTYGYTFGSGTRLTVV.

The chain carries TRBV28 and TRBJ2-1, with TRBD1 matching over 9 bases. The germline V gene encodes CDR1 MDHEN and CDR2 SYDVKM. The CDR3 contains 14 residues. V gave up 7 bases and J gave up 7 bases; unmatched junction bases: 8. Here the CDR3 reads CASNPGQGKNEQFF. In DNA form, the CDR3 reads TGTGCCAGCAACCCAGGACAGGGGAAGAATGAGCAGTTCTTC.

Regarding this clone: At one of its ends the junction is not consistent with the germline gene, which may arise from a read error. This chain links TRBV5-1 with TRBJ1-1; D might be TRBD1 (5 bases). From germline, CDR1 is SGHRS and CDR2 YFSETQ. This CDR3 region has 13 residues. DNA for the CDR3: TGCGCCAGCAGATTGGGGCTGAACACTGAAGCTTTCTTT. Protein product: CASRLGLNTEAFF.

The chain has TRBV5-1 and TRBJ1-1; 8 bases are a match to TRBD1. CDR1 SGHRS and CDR2 YFSETQ come from the germline V gene. CDR3 length equals 15 residues. The ends lost 0 bases at V and 4 bases at J; junction bases unmatched: 5. The CDR3 region is CASSLEGQGGTEAFF. DNA for the CDR3: TGCGCCAGCAGCTTGGAAGGACAGGGAGGCACTGAAGCTTTCTTT. The complete variable domain, with remaining parts taken from reference TRBV5-1 and TRBJ1-1, reads KAGVTQTPRYLIKTRGQQVTLSCSPISGHRSVSWYQQTPGQGLQFLFEYFSETQRNKGNFPGRFSGRQFSNSRSEMNVSTLELGDSALYLCASSLEGQGGTEAFFGQGTRLTVV.

The V and J genes are TRBV2 and TRBJ1-2; 9 bases agree with TRBD1. The CDR3 runs to 14 residues. The germline V gene encodes CDR1 SNHLY and CDR2 FYNNEI. The V segment lost 6 bases and the J segment 8 bases; nucleotides outside the gene matches: 10. This chain's CDR3 is CASRLGQGQEGYTF. CDR3 sequence (DNA): TGTGCCAGCAGGCTCGGACAGGGGCAGGAGGGCTACACCTTC.

The chain joins TRBV4-1 to TRBJ2-2; maybe TRBD2 (5 bases). CDR1 is MGHRA and CDR2 is YSYEKL in the germline V gene. This CDR3 is 15 amino acids long. The V gene lost 4 bases and the J gene lost 5 bases, with 14 bases spanning the gap. CDR3 nucleotides: TGCGCCAGCAGCCTTTGGGCGGGCGAGACCGGGGAGCTGTTTTTT. Translating gives CASSLWAGETGELFF.

The J gene is TRBJ1-1, the V gene TRBV14; the match to TRBD1 covers 10 bases. CDR3 size: 19 residues. The germline V gene has CDR1 SGHDN and CDR2 FVKESK. The V segment lost 5 bases and the J segment 1 base; nucleotides outside the gene matches: 16. In DNA form, the CDR3 reads TGTGCCAGCAGCTATGGGCCCCGACAGGGGGCAGGGGAGAACACTGAAGCTTTCTTT. Amino acid sequence: CASSYGPRQGAGENTEAFF. Full variable domain (remainder filled in from reference TRBV14 and TRBJ1-1): EAGVTQFPSHSVIEKGQTVTLRCDPISGHDNLYWYRRVMGKEIKFLLHFVKESKQDESGMPNNRFLAERTGGTYSTLKVQPAELEDSGVYFCASSYGPRQGAGENTEAFFGQGTRLTVV.

This chain uses TRBV6-5 with TRBJ2-7, with 10 nucleotides matching TRBD1. The CDR3 is made up of 14 amino acids. Trimming took 6 bases from V and 0 from J; bases not matched to a gene: 2. Germline lookup yields CDR1 MNHEY and CDR2 SVGAGI. The CDR3 DNA reads as TGTGCCAGCAGATGGACAGGGGGCTCCTACGAGCAGTACTTC. It codes for CASRWTGGSYEQYF.

The V gene is TRBV6-5, the J gene TRBJ2-3; TRBD1 might be the D (5 bases). Trimming pared 2 bases from V and 2 bases from J, leaving 11 bases between. CDR3 size: 15 residues. Germline V gene data show CDR1 as MNHEY and CDR2 as SVGAGI. The CDR3, as DNA: TGTGCCAGCAGTTACGGGGCCGTATACACAGATACGCAGTATTTT. It codes for CASSYGAVYTDTQYF.

The gene calls are TRBV5-1 and TRBJ1-1; maybe TRBD1 (5 bases). Per the germline V gene, CDR1 is SGHRS and CDR2 is YFSETQ. The V gene lost 2 bases and the J gene lost 1 base, with 15 bases spanning the gap. This CDR3 spans 16 amino acids. This CDR3 reads CASSFVGGAENTEAFF. CDR3 DNA sequence: TGCGCCAGCAGCTTTGTGGGAGGGGCAGAGAACACTGAAGCTTTCTTT. The full variable domain, in which reference TRBV5-1 and TRBJ1-1 provide the parts outside the CDR3, is KAGVTQTPRYLIKTRGQQVTLSCSPISGHRSVSWYQQTPGQGLQFLFEYFSETQRNKGNFPGRFSGRQFSNSRSEMNVSTLELGDSALYLCASSFVGGAENTEAFFGQGTRLTVV.

The chain has TRBV6-5 and TRBJ1-5; TRBD1 aligns across 9 bases. This CDR3 has 15 amino acids. Germline V CDR1 and CDR2: MNHEY, SVGAGI. Losses at the gene ends were 5 bases for V and 3 bases for J; bases not matched to a gene: 5. For the CDR3, the DNA is TGTGCCAGCAGTAGGACAGGGGTTGCCAATCAGCCCCAGCATTTT. Residues: CASSRTGVANQPQHF.

The V call is TRBV10-3, the J call TRBJ2-1; 14 bases fit TRBD2. V shed 4 bases and J 8 bases; nucleotides not matched to a gene: 4. CDR1 ENHRY and CDR2 SYGVKD come from the germline V gene. The CDR3 runs to 15 residues. DNA of the CDR3: TGTGCCATCAGTGGCGGGACTAGCGGGAGCTATGAGCAGTTCTTC. This codes for CAISGGTSGSYEQFF.

V usage is TRBV7-9 and J usage is TRBJ1-2, with TRBD1 matching over 11 bases. Unmatched junction bases numbered 7, after V lost 5 bases and J lost 5 bases. The CDR3 loop spans 15 amino acids. The germline V gene encodes CDR1 SEHNR and CDR2 FQNEAQ (reference sequence). The DNA for the CDR3 is TGTGCCAGCAGCCTCGACCGGGACAGGGGGTATGGCTACACCTTC. Residues: CASSLDRDRGYGYTF.

V usage is TRBV3-1 (or the pseudogene TRBV3-2) and J usage is TRBJ2-2; 8 positions match TRBD2. The CDR3 is made up of 18 amino acids. The V segment lost 1 base and the J segment 0 bases; nucleotides outside the gene matches: 7. Germline V lookup: CDR1 LGHDT, CDR2 YNNKEL (reference sequence). The CDR3 is CASSQVTGGGPNTGELFF. CDR3 sequence (DNA): TGTGCCAGCAGCCAAGTAACGGGCGGGGGGCCGAACACCGGGGAGCTGTTTTTT.

The chain links TRBV30 to TRBJ1-3; D is possibly TRBD1 (6 bases). V lost 5 bases and J 0 bases, leaving 8 bases between the germline ends. Germline loops: CDR1 GTSNPN, CDR2 SVGIG (reference sequence). The CDR3 covers 13 residues. The DNA of the CDR3 is TGTGCCTGGTCGGGACACTCTGGAAACACCATATATTTT. This codes for CAWSGHSGNTIYF.

The V gene is TRBV6-5, the J gene TRBJ2-1, with 12 bases that match TRBD1. In germline, CDR1 is MNHEY, CDR2 SVGAGI. This CDR3 is 14 amino acids long. V shed 6 bases, J shed 7 bases, and the junction held 4 bases outside the gene matches. DNA of the CDR3: TGTGCCAGCAGAGGGACAGGGGGCTGGAATGAGCAGTTCTTC. Translating it yields CASRGTGGWNEQFF.